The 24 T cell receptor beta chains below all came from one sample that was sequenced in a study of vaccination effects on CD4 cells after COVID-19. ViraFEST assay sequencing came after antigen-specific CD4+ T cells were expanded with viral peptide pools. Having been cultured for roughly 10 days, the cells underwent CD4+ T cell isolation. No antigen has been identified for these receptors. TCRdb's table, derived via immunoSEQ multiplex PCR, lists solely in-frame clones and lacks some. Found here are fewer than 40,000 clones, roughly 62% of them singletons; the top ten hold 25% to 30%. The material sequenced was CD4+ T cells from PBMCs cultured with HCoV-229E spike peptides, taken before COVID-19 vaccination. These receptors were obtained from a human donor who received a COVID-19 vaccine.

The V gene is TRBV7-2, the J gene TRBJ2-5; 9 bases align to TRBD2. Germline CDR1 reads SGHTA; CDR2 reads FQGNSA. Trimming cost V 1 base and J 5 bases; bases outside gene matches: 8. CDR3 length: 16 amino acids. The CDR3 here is CASSLGWLAGRETQYF. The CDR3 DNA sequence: TGTGCCAGCAGCTTAGGTTGGCTAGCGGGACGGGAGACCCAGTACTTC.

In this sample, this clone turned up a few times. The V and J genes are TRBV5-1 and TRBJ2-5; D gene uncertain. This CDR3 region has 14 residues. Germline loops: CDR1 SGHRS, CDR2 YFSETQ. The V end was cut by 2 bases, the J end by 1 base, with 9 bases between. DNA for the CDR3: TGCGCCAGCAGCTTAAGAACGCTCCAAGAGACCCAGTACTTC. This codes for CASSLRTLQETQYF.

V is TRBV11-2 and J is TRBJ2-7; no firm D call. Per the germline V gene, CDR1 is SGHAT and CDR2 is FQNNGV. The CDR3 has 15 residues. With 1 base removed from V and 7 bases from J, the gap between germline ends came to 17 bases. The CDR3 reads CASSLAPPLQEEQYF. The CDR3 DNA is TGTGCCAGCAGCTTAGCCCCCCCACTGCAGGAGGAGCAGTACTTC.

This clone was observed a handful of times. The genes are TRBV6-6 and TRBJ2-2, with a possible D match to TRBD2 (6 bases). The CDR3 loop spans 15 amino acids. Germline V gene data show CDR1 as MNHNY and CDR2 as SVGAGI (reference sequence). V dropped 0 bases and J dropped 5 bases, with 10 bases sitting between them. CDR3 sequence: CASSYSRAGTGELFF. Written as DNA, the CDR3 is TGTGCCAGCAGTTACTCAAGGGCGGGGACCGGGGAGCTGTTTTTT.

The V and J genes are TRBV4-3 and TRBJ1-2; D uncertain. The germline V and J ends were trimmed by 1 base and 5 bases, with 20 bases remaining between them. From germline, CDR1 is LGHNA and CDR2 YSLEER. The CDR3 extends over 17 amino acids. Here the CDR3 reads CASSQGFSVSGKYGYTF. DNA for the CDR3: TGCGCCAGCAGCCAAGGGTTTTCTGTCTCCGGAAAATATGGCTACACCTTC.

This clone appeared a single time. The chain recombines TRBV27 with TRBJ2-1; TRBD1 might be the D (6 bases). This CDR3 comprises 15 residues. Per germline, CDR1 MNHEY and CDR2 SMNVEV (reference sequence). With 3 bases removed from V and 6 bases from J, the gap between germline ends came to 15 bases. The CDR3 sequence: CASSFRAGDINEQFF. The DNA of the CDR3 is TGTGCCAGCAGTTTTCGGGCAGGGGATATCAATGAGCAGTTCTTC.

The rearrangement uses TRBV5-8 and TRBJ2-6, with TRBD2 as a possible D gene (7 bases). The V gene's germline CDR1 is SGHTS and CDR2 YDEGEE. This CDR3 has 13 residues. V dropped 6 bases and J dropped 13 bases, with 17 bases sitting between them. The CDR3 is CASTPTRGGVLTF. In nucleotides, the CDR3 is TGTGCCAGCACCCCGACGAGGGGGGGGGTCCTGACTTTC.

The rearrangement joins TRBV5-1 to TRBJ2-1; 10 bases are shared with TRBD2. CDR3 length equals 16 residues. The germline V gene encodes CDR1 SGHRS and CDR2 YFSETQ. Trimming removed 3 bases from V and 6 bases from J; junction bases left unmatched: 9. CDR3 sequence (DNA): TGCGCCAGCAGCTCGACCGGGACTAGCGTATCCAATGAGCAGTTCTTC. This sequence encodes CASSSTGTSVSNEQFF.

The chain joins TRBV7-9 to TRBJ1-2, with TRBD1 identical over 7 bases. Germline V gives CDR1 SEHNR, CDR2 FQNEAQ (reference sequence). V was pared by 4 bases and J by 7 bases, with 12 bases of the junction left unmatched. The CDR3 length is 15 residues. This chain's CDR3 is CASSSRTGAILGYTF. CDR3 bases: TGTGCCAGCAGCTCTCGGACAGGTGCCATACTTGGCTACACCTTC.

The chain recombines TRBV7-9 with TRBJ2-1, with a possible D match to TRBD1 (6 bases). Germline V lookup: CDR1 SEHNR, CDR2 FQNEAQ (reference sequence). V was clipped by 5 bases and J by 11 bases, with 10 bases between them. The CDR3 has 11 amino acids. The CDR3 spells CASSAGVKQFF. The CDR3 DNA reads TGTGCCAGCAGCGCAGGGGTGAAGCAGTTCTTC.

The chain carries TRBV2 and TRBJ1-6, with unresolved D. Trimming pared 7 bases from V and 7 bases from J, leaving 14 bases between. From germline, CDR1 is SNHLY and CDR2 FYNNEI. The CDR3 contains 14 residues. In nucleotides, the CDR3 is TGTGCCAGCATGCCGGGGAGAAAAAATTCACCCCTCCACTTT. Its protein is CASMPGRKNSPLHF.

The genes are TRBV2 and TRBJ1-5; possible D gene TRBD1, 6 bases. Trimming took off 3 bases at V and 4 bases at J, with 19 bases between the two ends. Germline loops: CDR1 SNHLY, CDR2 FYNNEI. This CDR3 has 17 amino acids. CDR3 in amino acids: CASSDAGGGTRNQPQHF. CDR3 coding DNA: TGTGCCAGCAGTGACGCTGGGGGGGGCACCCGGAATCAGCCCCAGCATTTT.

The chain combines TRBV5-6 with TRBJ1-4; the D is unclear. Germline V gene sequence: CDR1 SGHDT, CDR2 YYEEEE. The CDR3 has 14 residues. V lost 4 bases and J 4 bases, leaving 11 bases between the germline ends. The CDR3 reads CASSPGRSNEKLFF. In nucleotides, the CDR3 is TGTGCCAGCAGCCCCGGCAGAAGTAATGAAAAACTGTTTTTT.

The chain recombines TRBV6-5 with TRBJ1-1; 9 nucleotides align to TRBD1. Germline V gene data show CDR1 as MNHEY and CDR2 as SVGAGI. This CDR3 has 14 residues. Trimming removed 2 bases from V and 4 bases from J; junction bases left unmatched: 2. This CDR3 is CASSYAGQGTEAFF. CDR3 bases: TGTGCCAGCAGTTACGCGGGACAGGGCACTGAAGCTTTCTTT.

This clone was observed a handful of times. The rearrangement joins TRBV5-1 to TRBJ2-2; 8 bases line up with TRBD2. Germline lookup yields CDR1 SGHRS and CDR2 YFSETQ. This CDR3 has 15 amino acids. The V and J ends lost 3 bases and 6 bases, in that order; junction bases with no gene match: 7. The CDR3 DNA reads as TGCGCCAGCAGCTCCTTAGCGGGATCCCCCGGGGAGCTGTTTTTT. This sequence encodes CASSSLAGSPGELFF.

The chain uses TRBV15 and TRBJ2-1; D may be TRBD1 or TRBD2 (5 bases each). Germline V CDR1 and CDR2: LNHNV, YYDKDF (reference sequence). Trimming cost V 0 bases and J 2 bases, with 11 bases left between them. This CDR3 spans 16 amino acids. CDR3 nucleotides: TGTGCCACCAGCAGAGATCGGGACCCCACCTACAATGAGCAGTTCTTC. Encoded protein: CATSRDRDPTYNEQFF.

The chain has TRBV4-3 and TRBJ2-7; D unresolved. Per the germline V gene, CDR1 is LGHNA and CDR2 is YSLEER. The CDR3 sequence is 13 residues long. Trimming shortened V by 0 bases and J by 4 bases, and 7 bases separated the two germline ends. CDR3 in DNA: TGCGCCAGCAGCCAAGATCACCGGTACGAGCAGTACTTC. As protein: CASSQDHRYEQYF.

CDR3 in amino acids: CASSPRRQGGTGELFF. The CDR3 region has the DNA TGCGCCAGCAGCCCGAGGCGACAGGGGGGAACCGGGGAGCTGTTTTTT. The V and J genes are TRBV5-1 and TRBJ2-2; 9 positions agree with TRBD1. With 4 bases clipped from V and 5 bases from J, the junction kept 9 bases outside the gene matches. The length of the CDR3 is 16 residues. Germline lookup yields CDR1 SGHRS and CDR2 YFSETQ. The full variable domain, with the rest looked up from reference TRBV5-1 and TRBJ2-2, is KAGVTQTPRYLIKTRGQQVTLSCSPISGHRSVSWYQQTPGQGLQFLFEYFSETQRNKGNFPGRFSGRQFSNSRSEMNVSTLELGDSALYLCASSPRRQGGTGELFFGEGSRLTVL.

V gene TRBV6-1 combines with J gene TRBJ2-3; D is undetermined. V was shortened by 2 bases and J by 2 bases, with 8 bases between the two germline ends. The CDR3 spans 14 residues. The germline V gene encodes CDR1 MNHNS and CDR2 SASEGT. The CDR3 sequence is CASSERAYTDTQYF. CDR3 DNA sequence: TGTGCCAGCAGTGAAAGGGCCTACACAGATACGCAGTATTTT.

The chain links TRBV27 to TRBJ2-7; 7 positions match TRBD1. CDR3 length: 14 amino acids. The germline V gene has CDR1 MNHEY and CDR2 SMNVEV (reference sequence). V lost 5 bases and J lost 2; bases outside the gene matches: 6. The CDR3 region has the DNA TGTGCCAGCAGTCCACAGGGGATCCCCTACGAGCAGTACTTC. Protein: CASSPQGIPYEQYF.

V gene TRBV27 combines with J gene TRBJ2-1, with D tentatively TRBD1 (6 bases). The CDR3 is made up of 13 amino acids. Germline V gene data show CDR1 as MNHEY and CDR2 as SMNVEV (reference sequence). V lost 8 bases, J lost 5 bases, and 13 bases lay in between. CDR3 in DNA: TGTGCCAGCGGACTGACAGGAGACAATGAGCAGTTCTTC. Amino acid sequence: CASGLTGDNEQFF.

CDR3 nucleotides: TGTGCCAGCAGCCAACCGACAGGGGGTCGAAACACCATATATTTT. Translation gives CASSQPTGGRNTIYF. The rearrangement joins TRBV3-1 (or the pseudogene TRBV3-2) to TRBJ1-3; TRBD1 agrees at 9 bases. Germline V CDR1 and CDR2: LGHDT, YNNKEL (reference sequence). This CDR3 has 15 amino acids. V lost 2 bases to trimming and J lost 5 bases; unmatched junction nucleotides: 4.

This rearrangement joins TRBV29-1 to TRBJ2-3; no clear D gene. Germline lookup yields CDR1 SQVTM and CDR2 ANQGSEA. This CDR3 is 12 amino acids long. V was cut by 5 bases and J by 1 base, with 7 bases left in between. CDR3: CSVQSGTDTQYF. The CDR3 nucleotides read TGCAGCGTTCAATCTGGCACAGATACGCAGTATTTT.

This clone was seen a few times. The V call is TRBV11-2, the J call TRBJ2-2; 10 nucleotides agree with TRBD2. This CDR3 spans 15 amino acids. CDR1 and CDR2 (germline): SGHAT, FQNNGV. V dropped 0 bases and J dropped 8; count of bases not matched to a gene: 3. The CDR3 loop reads CASSLEPSGSGELFF. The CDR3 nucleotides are TGTGCCAGCAGCTTAGAACCTAGCGGGAGTGGGGAGCTGTTTTTT.